The present TCR beta chain was sequenced within a study of ipilimumab plus nivolumab after autologous stem cell transplantation. As for the study in general: Patients received a median of about five ipilimumab and about 8 nivolumab doses. The myeloma cohort included high-risk transplant-naive patients and patients relapsing within 3 years of a first autologous transplant.

The CDR3 is 15 amino acids. Germline V gene lookup returns CDR1 SGHVS and CDR2 FQNEAQ. V was shortened by 5 bases and J by 7 bases, with 17 bases between the two germline ends. Patients got ipilimumab 1 mg/kg beginning 14 to 28 days post-transplant. Through week 26, nivolumab 3 mg/kg IV was given weeks 1, 4, 7, 10, then biweekly. The assay was immunoSEQ multiplex PCR, and TCRdb's table has in-frame clones only and misses some. The table lists some 41,000 clones, more than 85% of them singletons. The chain recombines TRBV7-8 with TRBJ2-2; D possibly matches TRBD1 or TRBD2 (5 bases each). This sample comprised PBMCs, obtained in a trial of ipilimumab plus nivolumab as post-transplant consolidation. This clonotype was sampled from a male donor with multiple myeloma. This CDR3 reads CASSPLTRGSGELFF. The DNA of the CDR3 is TGTGCCAGCAGCCCGTTGACGAGGGGAAGCGGGGAGCTGTTTTTT.